Listed here are 30 T cell receptor beta chains from one sample, sequenced in a study of regulatory T cells in long-lasting Graves disease. The authors built TCR beta libraries using iRepertoire HTBI primers and Arm-PCR of CDR3 regions. TCRdb redid the calling of the multiplex PCR reads with MiXCR, one entry per CDR3 protein. The repertoire holds fewer than 500,000 distinct CDR3 sequences, with 16% as singletons. Time point indicated: newly diagnosed GD, antithyroid drugs for less than 3 months. From RNA extracted from PBMCs, the TCR library was made. These data also featured in a second study, about T cells in Graves' hyperthyroidism and ophthalmopathy.

Sequenced here: peripheral blood mononuclear cells (PBMCs), sampled at new diagnosis, from a patient treated with antithyroid drugs. The receptors stem from a man between 40 and 49 years old with Graves disease.

The V gene is TRBV3-1, the J gene TRBJ2-7; D not certain. There are 15 residues in the CDR3. Per the germline V gene, CDR1 is LGHDT and CDR2 is YNNKEL (reference sequence). Trimming left V 3 bases short and J 7 bases short, with 19 bases between. Here the CDR3 DNA reads TGTGCCAGCAGCCATCCTGGTGGCAGCCCCCGGGAGCAGTACTTC. It is translated as CASSHPGGSPREQYF.

There are many counts of this clonotype. This chain joins TRBV20-1 and TRBJ2-1; 11 nucleotides align to TRBD2. The CDR3 loop spans 15 amino acids. Germline CDR1 reads DFQATT; CDR2 reads SNEGSKA (reference sequence). Losses at the gene ends were 5 bases for V and 9 bases for J; bases not matched to a gene: 12. The CDR3 sequence: CSARLVAGGPSEQFF. The DNA for the CDR3 is TGCAGTGCTCGGCTTGTAGCGGGAGGGCCGAGTGAGCAGTTCTTC.

Many counts were recorded for this clonotype. The V and J genes are TRBV7-2 and TRBJ1-2, with a tentative D call TRBD1 (5 bases). V was pared by 3 bases and J by 7 bases, with 9 bases between. The CDR3 is made up of 12 amino acids. Germline CDR1 reads SGHTA; CDR2 reads FQGNSA. The CDR3 loop is CASSFGALGYTF. In DNA, the CDR3 is TGTGCCAGCAGCTTCGGGGCCCTTGGCTACACCTTC. Using reference TRBV7-2 and TRBJ1-2 for the parts outside the CDR3, the full variable domain is GAGVSQSPSNKVTEKGKDVELRCDPISGHTALYWYRQSLGQGLEFLIYFQGNSAPDKSGLPSDRFSAERTGGSVSTLTIQRTQQEDSAVYLCASSFGALGYTFGSGTRLTVV.

Ten or more counts support this clonotype. The chain is built from TRBV5-1 and TRBJ2-7, with 11 bases aligning to TRBD1. The junction had 8 bases not matched to a gene; V was cut back by 4 bases and J by 2 bases. The CDR3 spans 16 residues. Germline values: CDR1 SGHRS, CDR2 YFSETQ. The CDR3 DNA sequence: TGCGCCAGCAGCCCGACCGGGACAGGGGGTGCCTACGAGCAGTACTTC. This codes for CASSPTGTGGAYEQYF.

Concerning this clonotype itself: A read error is possible here, since a much larger clone lies one base away. The chain combines TRBV10-3 with TRBJ2-3; the D gene could be TRBD1 or TRBD2 (5 bases each). The V gene's germline CDR1 is ENHRY and CDR2 SYGVKD. The CDR3 runs to 15 residues. With 6 bases removed from V and 2 bases from J, the gap between germline ends came to 15 bases. In nucleotides, the CDR3 is TGTGCCATCAGCCGAGGGGCCGCCGCCACAGATACGCAGTATTTT. It specifies CAISRGAAATDTQYF.

The rearrangement links TRBV7-2 to TRBJ2-3; D is ambiguous. There are 15 residues in the CDR3. The germline gives CDR1 SGHTA, CDR2 FQGNSA. V lost 4 bases to trimming and J lost 7 bases, with 18 bases between them. DNA for the CDR3: TGTGCCAGCAGCTCCTTGGGTGCCAACACTAATACGCAGTATTTT. It translates to CASSSLGANTNTQYF. The full variable domain, its missing parts supplied by reference TRBV7-2 and TRBJ2-3, is GAGVSQSPSNKVTEKGKDVELRCDPISGHTALYWYRQSLGQGLEFLIYFQGNSAPDKSGLPSDRFSAERTGGSVSTLTIQRTQQEDSAVYLCASSSLGANTNTQYFGPGTRLTVL.

This clonotype occurred many times. The chain couples TRBV11-3 to TRBJ2-1; 12 nucleotides line up with TRBD2. Losses at the gene ends were 5 bases for V and 0 bases for J; bases not matched to a gene: 8. Germline V gene lookup returns CDR1 SGHNT and CDR2 YENEEA. The CDR3 is made up of 18 amino acids. CDR3 bases: TGTGCCAGCAGCCCGCCGACTAGCGGGAGCCGCTCCTACAATGAGCAGTTCTTC. Translating gives CASSPPTSGSRSYNEQFF.

This clonotype was picked up a small number of times. V usage is TRBV19 and J usage is TRBJ2-7; 7 bases are a match to TRBD2. CDR3 length: 17 amino acids. Germline loops: CDR1 LNHDA, CDR2 SQIVND (reference sequence). V was pared by 5 bases and J by 2 bases, with 15 bases of the junction left unmatched. The CDR3 sequence: CASSPRMSSGRTYEQYF. The CDR3 coding sequence is TGTGCCAGTAGTCCGCGGATGTCTAGCGGCAGGACCTACGAGCAGTACTTC.

The table lists this clonotype with many counts. The chain has TRBV5-1 and TRBJ2-7; TRBD1 matches at 7 bases. The CDR3 contains 14 residues. Germline V gene sequence: CDR1 SGHRS, CDR2 YFSETQ. After removal of 4 bases from V and 5 bases from J, the junction contained 9 bases not matched to a gene. CDR3 nucleotide sequence: TGCGCCAGCAGCACACCGACAGGGATCAACGAGCAGTACTTC. This translates into CASSTPTGINEQYF.

CDR3 in DNA: TGCGCCAGCAGCCAAGCTAGAGGCGAGCAGTACTTC. Protein: CASSQARGEQYF. This chain joins TRBV4-1 and TRBJ2-7, with no clear D. Germline assignment: CDR1 MGHRA and CDR2 YSYEKL. Trimming pared 1 base from V and 6 bases from J, leaving 7 bases between. The CDR3 is 12 amino acids.

This clonotype was counted at least ten times. This chain connects TRBV5-1 to TRBJ2-1, with 12 bases fitting TRBD1. Germline CDR1 and CDR2: SGHRS and YFSETQ. This CDR3 spans 16 amino acids. V was clipped by 2 bases and J by 7 bases; unmatched bases: 7. The CDR3 reads CASSFRTGQGANEQFF. CDR3 nucleotides: TGCGCCAGCAGCTTCAGAACGGGACAGGGGGCTAATGAGCAGTTCTTC.

This clonotype has just one count. This chain connects TRBV28 to TRBJ2-3; 12 bases map to TRBD2. The CDR3 totals 15 residues. The V and J ends lost 5 bases and 5 bases, in that order; junction bases with no gene match: 5. Germline V gene data show CDR1 as MDHEN and CDR2 as SYDVKM. The CDR3 coding sequence is TGTGCCAGCAGTATCCCGGGACTAGCGGGAGATACGCAGTATTTT. Translation gives CASSIPGLAGDTQYF.

In the case of this clonotype: Possible read error: a much larger clone is one base away. The rearrangement links TRBV11-1 to TRBJ2-1; 7 bases map to TRBD2. Germline V gene sequence: CDR1 SGHAT, CDR2 FQDESV (reference sequence). V gave up 6 bases and J gave up 0 bases; unmatched junction bases: 5. CDR3 length equals 15 residues. The CDR3 sequence: CASSISGDSYNEQFF. DNA for the CDR3: TGTGCCAGCAGTATCAGCGGGGACTCCTACAATGAGCAGTTCTTC.

This clonotype was seen more than once but under ten times. The chain employs TRBV9 and TRBJ2-1; D may be TRBD1 (6 bases). V was trimmed by 2 bases and J by 7 bases, leaving 19 bases between them. The germline V gene encodes CDR1 SGDLS and CDR2 YYNGEE. The CDR3 spans 16 residues. In DNA, the CDR3 is TGTGCCAGCAGCGTTCAGGGGTCCCTTTTTGGGAATGAGCAGTTCTTC. It codes for CASSVQGSLFGNEQFF.

The table lists this clonotype with many counts. One junction end does not reproduce the germline sequence, and a read error may be involved. The J gene is TRBJ2-7, the V gene TRBV7-2; TRBD2 aligns across 7 bases. This CDR3 has 12 amino acids. Germline CDR1 and CDR2: SGHTA and FQGNSA. CDR3 bases: TGTGCCGGCAGCGTACTAGCGAACGAGCAGTACTTC. Translation: CAGSVLANEQYF.

This clonotype was counted between two and nine times. The rearrangement joins TRBV30 to TRBJ1-4; TRBD1 might be the D (6 bases). The CDR3 spans 10 residues. Trimming shortened V by 8 bases and J by 7 bases, and 8 bases separated the two germline ends. Germline loops: CDR1 GTSNPN, CDR2 SVGIG (reference sequence). The CDR3 sequence is CAGQIEKLFF. The CDR3 DNA sequence: TGTGCCGGACAGATTGAAAAACTGTTTTTT.

This clonotype was detected ten times or more. The chain's CDR3 is CASSPSGRGYGYTF. The CDR3 DNA reads TGTGCCAGCTCACCTTCCGGCAGGGGCTATGGCTACACCTTC. This chain connects TRBV18 to TRBJ1-2, with D possibly TRBD1 on 6 matching bases. Trimming removed 3 bases from V and 4 bases from J, with 12 bases in between. Germline V gene data show CDR1 as KGHSH and CDR2 as LQKENI. This CDR3 is 14 amino acids long.

This clonotype was observed at least ten times. This rearrangement joins TRBV7-2 to TRBJ1-2; 7 bases fit TRBD1. This CDR3 is built from 15 residues. The V gene's germline CDR1 is SGHTA and CDR2 FQGNSA. The trim removed 4 bases at V and 7 bases at J, leaving 12 bases unmatched. The CDR3 DNA is TGTGCCAGCAGCTCCCAGACAGGGTATTCCTCTGGCTACACCTTC. Its translation: CASSSQTGYSSGYTF.

There are many counts of this clonotype. The chain recombines TRBV5-5 with TRBJ1-1; 7 positions match TRBD1. The CDR3 totals 15 residues. The ends lost 1 base at V and 4 bases at J; junction bases unmatched: 7. In germline, CDR1 is SGHKS, CDR2 YYEKEE (reference sequence). The CDR3 region has the DNA TGTGCCAGCAGCTTGATGTGGGCAGGGGGCACTGAAGCTTTCTTT. The encoded protein is CASSLMWAGGTEAFF.

At least ten counts were recorded for this clonotype. The rearrangement links TRBV28 to TRBJ2-1; 9 nucleotides align to TRBD2. CDR1 and CDR2 from the germline V gene are MDHEN and SYDVKM. The ends lost 4 bases at V and 8 bases at J; junction bases unmatched: 6. This CDR3 spans 14 amino acids. The CDR3 sequence: CASSWLAGWYEQFF. DNA for the CDR3: TGTGCCAGCAGTTGGCTAGCGGGATGGTATGAGCAGTTCTTC.

This sequence joins TRBV27 and TRBJ2-2; 9 bases map to TRBD2. The CDR3 covers 21 residues. CDR1 and CDR2 from the germline V gene are MNHEY and SMNVEV (reference sequence). Trimming at V came to 0 bases and at J to 1 base, leaving 15 bases not matched to a gene. In nucleotides, the CDR3 is TGTGCCAGCAGTTTATCTGGAAACAGGGATGGTAGCGGGAGGAACACCGGGGAGCTGTTTTTT. It is translated as CASSLSGNRDGSGRNTGELFF.

This clonotype came up a few times. This chain uses TRBV5-1 with TRBJ2-7, with 8 bases lining up with TRBD1. V was pared by 0 bases and J by 0 bases, with 2 bases of the junction left unmatched. CDR1 and CDR2 from the germline V gene are SGHRS and YFSETQ. This CDR3 contains 15 residues. The CDR3 DNA follows: TGCGCCAGCAGCTTGGACAGGGGGATCTCCTACGAGCAGTACTTC. Translated: CASSLDRGISYEQYF.

This clonotype was detected ten times or more. The CDR3 reads CASSQGGGFNEQFF. The CDR3 region has the DNA TGTGCCAGCAGCCAAGGAGGAGGTTTCAATGAGCAGTTCTTC. The V call is TRBV3-1, the J call TRBJ2-1, with a tentative D call TRBD2 (5 bases). CDR1 LGHDT and CDR2 YNNKEL come from the germline V gene (reference sequence). V was clipped by 1 base and J by 6 bases, with 10 bases between them. This CDR3 has 14 amino acids.

Here the CDR3 DNA reads TGTGCCAGCAGCACAGGACTGGAGAGCTCCTACGAGCAGTACTTC. This gives the protein CASSTGLESSYEQYF. The chain recombines TRBV28 with TRBJ2-7; D may correspond to TRBD1 or TRBD2 (5 bases each). The CDR3 length is 15 residues. Germline loops: CDR1 MDHEN, CDR2 SYDVKM. V dropped 6 bases and J dropped 0 bases, with 15 bases sitting between them.

V usage is TRBV5-1 and J usage is TRBJ2-1, with 8 bases identical to TRBD2. V shed 7 bases, J shed 5 bases, and the junction held 5 bases outside the gene matches. CDR3 length: 13 amino acids. Germline-derived CDR1 and CDR2 are SGHRS and YFSETQ. CDR3 DNA: TGCGCCAGCCGGGGGGGGGATCACAATGAGCAGTTCTTC. Residues: CASRGGDHNEQFF.

This clonotype showed up many times. This sequence joins TRBV19 and TRBJ2-3; 11 bases align to TRBD2. The CDR3 loop spans 15 amino acids. V gave up 6 bases and J gave up 4 bases; unmatched junction bases: 6. Germline-derived CDR1 and CDR2 are LNHDA and SQIVND (reference sequence). The CDR3 nucleotides read TGTGCCAGTAGCAAAACTAGCGGGAGTGCAGATACGCAGTATTTT. This gives the protein CASSKTSGSADTQYF.

This chain connects TRBV6-1 to TRBJ2-6; no reliable D call. Trimming took 7 bases from V and 0 from J, leaving 13 bases between them. This CDR3 is 16 amino acids long. Germline V gene data show CDR1 as MNHNS and CDR2 as SASEGT. CDR3 nucleotides: TGTGCCAGCAAGTTTAAGACCCTCTCTGGGGCCAACGTCCTGACTTTC. It is translated as CASKFKTLSGANVLTF.

This clonotype was detected ten times or more. V gene TRBV7-2 combines with J gene TRBJ2-7; TRBD2 matches at 8 bases. The CDR3 has 16 residues. From germline, CDR1 is SGHTA and CDR2 FQGNSA. V shed 3 bases and J 7 bases; nucleotides not matched to a gene: 14. CDR3 amino acids: CASSLGVLAGGGEQYF. CDR3 nucleotides: TGTGCCAGCAGCTTGGGGGTACTGGCGGGAGGTGGTGAGCAGTACTTC.

At least ten counts were recorded for this clonotype. This chain links TRBV6-2 or TRBV6-3 with TRBJ1-4; maybe TRBD1 (5 bases). This CDR3 contains 15 residues. The germline V gene encodes CDR1 MNHEY and CDR2 SVGEGT. The V and J ends lost 2 bases and 4 bases respectively, with 11 bases between them. This chain's CDR3 is CASSYLRQRNEKLFF. CDR3 nucleotide sequence: TGTGCCAGCAGTTACCTAAGACAGCGTAATGAAAAACTGTTTTTT.

This clonotype has ten or more counts. V gene TRBV28 combines with J gene TRBJ2-5; 8 bases line up with TRBD2. Germline V gene sequence: CDR1 MDHEN, CDR2 SYDVKM. The CDR3 has 14 residues. V shed 6 bases and J 5 bases; nucleotides not matched to a gene: 8. CDR3 sequence: CASRTTGGVETQYF. The CDR3 nucleotides are TGTGCCAGCAGGACAACCGGGGGGGTGGAGACCCAGTACTTC.